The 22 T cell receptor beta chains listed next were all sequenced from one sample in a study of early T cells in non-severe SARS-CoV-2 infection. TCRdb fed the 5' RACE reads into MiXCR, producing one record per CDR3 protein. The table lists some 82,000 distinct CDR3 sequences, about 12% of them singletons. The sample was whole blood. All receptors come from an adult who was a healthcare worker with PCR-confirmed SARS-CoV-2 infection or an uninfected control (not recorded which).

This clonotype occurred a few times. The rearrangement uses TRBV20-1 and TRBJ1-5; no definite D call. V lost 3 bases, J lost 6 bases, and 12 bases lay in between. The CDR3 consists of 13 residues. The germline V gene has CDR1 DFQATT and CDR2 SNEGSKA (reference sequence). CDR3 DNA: TGCAGTGCTAGCGTAGGCGGAAGTCAGCCCCAGCATTTT. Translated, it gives CSASVGGSQPQHF.

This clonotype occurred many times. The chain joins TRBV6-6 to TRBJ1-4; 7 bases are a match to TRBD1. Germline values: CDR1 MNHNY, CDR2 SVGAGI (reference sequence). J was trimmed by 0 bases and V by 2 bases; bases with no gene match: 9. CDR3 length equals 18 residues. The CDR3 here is CASSYPGGGQSTNEKLFF. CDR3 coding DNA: TGTGCCAGCAGTTACCCAGGGGGGGGTCAATCAACTAATGAAAAACTGTTTTTT.

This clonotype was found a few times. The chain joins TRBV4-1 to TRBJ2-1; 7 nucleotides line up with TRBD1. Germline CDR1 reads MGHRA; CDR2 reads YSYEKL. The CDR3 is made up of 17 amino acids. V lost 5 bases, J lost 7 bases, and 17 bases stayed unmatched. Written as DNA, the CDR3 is TGCGCCAGCAGCTTGCTCCTGGCCCAGGGGGTGGGAAATGAGCAGTTCTTC. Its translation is CASSLLLAQGVGNEQFF.

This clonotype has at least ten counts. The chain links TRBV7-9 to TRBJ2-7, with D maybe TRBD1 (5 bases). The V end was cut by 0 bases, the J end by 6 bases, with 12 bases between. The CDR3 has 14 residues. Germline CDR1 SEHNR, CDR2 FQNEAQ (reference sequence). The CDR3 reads CASSLAQAKGEQYF. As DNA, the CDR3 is TGTGCCAGCAGCTTAGCACAGGCTAAAGGCGAGCAGTACTTC.

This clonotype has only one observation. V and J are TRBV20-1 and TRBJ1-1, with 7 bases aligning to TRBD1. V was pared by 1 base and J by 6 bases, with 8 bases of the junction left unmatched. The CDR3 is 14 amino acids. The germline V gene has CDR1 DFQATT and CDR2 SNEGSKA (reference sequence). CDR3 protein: CSARATGTEPEAFF. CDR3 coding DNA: TGCAGTGCTAGAGCCACCGGGACAGAGCCTGAAGCTTTCTTT.

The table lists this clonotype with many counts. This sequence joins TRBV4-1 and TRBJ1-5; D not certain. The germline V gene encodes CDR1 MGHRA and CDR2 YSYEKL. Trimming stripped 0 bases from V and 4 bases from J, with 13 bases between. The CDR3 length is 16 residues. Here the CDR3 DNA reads TGCGCCAGCAGCCAAGATCTTTTCCAGCTGAATCAGCCCCAGCATTTT. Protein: CASSQDLFQLNQPQHF.

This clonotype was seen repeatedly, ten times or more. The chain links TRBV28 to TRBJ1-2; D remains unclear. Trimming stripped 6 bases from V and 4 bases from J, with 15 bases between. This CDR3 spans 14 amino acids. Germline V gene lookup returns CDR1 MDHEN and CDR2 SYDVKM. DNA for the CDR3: TGTGCCAGCAGCCTTCCCAAGGACCTCTATGGCTACACCTTC. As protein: CASSLPKDLYGYTF.

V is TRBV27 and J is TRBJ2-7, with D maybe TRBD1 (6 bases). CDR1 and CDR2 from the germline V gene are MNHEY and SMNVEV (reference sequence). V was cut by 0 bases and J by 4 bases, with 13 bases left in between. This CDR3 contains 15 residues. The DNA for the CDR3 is TGTGCCAGCAGTTTATCGCCTATTACAGGGTACGAGCAGTACTTC. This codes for CASSLSPITGYEQYF.

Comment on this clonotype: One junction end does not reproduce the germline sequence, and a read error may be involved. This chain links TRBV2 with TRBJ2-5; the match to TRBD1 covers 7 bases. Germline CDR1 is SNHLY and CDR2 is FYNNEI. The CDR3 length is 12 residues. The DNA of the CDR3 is TGTGTCAGCTCGACAGGGCAAGAGACCCAGTACTTC. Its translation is CVSSTGQETQYF.

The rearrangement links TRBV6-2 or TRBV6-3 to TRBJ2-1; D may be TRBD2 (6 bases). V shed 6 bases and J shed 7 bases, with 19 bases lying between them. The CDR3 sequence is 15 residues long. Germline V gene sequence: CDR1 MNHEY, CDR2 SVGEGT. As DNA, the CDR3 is TGTGCCAGCAGAAGCCACCTTCGCCTAGCGAATGAGCAGTTCTTC. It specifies CASRSHLRLANEQFF.

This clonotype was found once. This CDR3 reads CAISDPVGLNTGELFF. In nucleotides, the CDR3 is TGTGCCATCAGTGACCCCGTAGGGTTGAACACCGGGGAGCTGTTTTTT. The chain uses TRBV10-3 and TRBJ2-2; unclear D gene. The CDR3 is 16 residues long. Germline CDR1 ENHRY, CDR2 SYGVKD. Deletions cut 3 bases from V and 1 base from J, with 12 bases between.

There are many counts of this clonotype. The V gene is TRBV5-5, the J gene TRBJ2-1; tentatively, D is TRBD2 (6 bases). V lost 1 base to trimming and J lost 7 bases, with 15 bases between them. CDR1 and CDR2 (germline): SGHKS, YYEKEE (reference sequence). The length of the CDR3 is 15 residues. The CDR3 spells CASSLQPGLMNEQFF. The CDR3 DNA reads TGTGCCAGCAGCTTGCAGCCGGGACTTATGAATGAGCAGTTCTTC.

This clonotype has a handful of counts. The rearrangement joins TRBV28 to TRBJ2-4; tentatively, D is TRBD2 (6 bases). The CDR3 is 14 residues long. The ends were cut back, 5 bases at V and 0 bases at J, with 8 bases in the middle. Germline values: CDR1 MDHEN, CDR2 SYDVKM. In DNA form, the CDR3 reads TGTGCCAGCAGTCCACTAGCAGCCAAAAACATTCAGTACTTC. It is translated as CASSPLAAKNIQYF.

The CDR3 loop is CASSPGTGVNGYTF. The CDR3 nucleotides are TGTGCCAGCAGCCCCGGGACAGGGGTAAATGGCTACACCTTC. The chain joins TRBV7-6 to TRBJ1-2, with 10 positions matching TRBD1. CDR3 size: 14 residues. Germline lookup yields CDR1 SGHVS and CDR2 FNYEAQ. With V trimmed by 5 bases and J by 6 bases, 6 bases remained unmatched.

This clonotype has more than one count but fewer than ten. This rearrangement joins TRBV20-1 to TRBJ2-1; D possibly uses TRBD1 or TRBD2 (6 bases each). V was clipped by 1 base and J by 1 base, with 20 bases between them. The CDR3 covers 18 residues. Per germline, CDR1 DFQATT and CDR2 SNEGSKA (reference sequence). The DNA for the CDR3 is TGCAGTGCTAGAGTGAGGATCCCGGGGGCGATATCCTACAATGAGCAGTTCTTC. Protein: CSARVRIPGAISYNEQFF.

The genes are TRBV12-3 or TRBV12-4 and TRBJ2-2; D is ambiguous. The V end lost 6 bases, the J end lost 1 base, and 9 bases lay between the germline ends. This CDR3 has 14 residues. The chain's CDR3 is CASRLGLNTGELFF. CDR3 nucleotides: TGTGCCAGCAGGCTGGGCCTGAACACCGGGGAGCTGTTTTTT.

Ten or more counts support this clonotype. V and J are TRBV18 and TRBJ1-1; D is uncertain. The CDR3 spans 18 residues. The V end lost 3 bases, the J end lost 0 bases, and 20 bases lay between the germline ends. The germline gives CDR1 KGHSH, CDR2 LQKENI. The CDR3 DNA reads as TGTGCCAGCTCACCGTTGCCCCTCTCTGCAGCGATGAACACTGAAGCTTTCTTT. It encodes CASSPLPLSAAMNTEAFF.

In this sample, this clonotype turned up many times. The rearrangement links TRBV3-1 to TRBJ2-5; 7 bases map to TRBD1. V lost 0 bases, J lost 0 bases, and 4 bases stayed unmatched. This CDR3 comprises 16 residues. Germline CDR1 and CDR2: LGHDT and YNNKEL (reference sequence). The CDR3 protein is CASSQDQGVNQETQYF. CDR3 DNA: TGTGCCAGCAGCCAAGATCAGGGGGTCAACCAAGAGACCCAGTACTTC.

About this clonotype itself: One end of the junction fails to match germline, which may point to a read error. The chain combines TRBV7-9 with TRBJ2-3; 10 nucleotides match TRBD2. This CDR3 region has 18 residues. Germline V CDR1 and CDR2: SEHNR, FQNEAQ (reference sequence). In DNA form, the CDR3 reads TGTGCCAGCAGCTCCCGTCAAATGGCTAGCGGGAGAACAGATATGCAGTATTTT. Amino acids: CASSSRQMASGRTDMQYF.

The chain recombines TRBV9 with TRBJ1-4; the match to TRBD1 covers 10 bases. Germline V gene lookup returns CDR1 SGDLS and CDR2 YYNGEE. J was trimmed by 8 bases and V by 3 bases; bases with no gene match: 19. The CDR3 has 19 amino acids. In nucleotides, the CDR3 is TGTGCCAGCAGCGGGGCCGGGACAGGGGTTTTGTTGGAGGAGGAAAAACTGTTTTTT. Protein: CASSGAGTGVLLEEEKLFF.

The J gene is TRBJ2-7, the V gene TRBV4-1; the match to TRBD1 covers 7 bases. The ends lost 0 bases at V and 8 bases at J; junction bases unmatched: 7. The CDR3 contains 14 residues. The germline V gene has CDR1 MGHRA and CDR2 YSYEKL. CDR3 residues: CASSQETGSLKQYF. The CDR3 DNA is TGCGCCAGCAGCCAAGAGACAGGGTCCCTAAAGCAGTACTTC.

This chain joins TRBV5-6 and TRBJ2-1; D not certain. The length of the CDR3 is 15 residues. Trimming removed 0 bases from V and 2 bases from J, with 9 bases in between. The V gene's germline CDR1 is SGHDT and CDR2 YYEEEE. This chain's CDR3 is CASSLVGRAYNEQFF. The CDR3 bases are TGTGCCAGCAGCTTGGTCGGCCGGGCCTACAATGAGCAGTTCTTC.